Given below is one T cell receptor (beta chain) in context. Using immunoSEQ multiplex PCR, the repertoire was profiled, and TCRdb retains in-frame clones only, with some absent. The sample has roughly 290,000 clones, 75% to 95% seen once. This sample was taken from a study of blood T cell repertoires in COVID-19. Study at large: The analysed material was cDNA or gDNA that came from T cells, B-cell-depleted T cells, or PBMCs.

V gave up 6 bases and J gave up 12 bases; unmatched junction bases: 7. The V gene's germline CDR1 is SNHLY and CDR2 FYNNEI. This CDR3 has 11 amino acids. Material for sequencing was peripheral blood. The clonotype was recovered from a woman under 40 with COVID-19, enrolled during active disease. J is TRBJ2-7 and V is TRBV2; 8 positions match TRBD2. CDR3 DNA sequence: TGTGCCAGCAGAGCTAGCGGGTGGCGGTACTTC. Translated: CASRASGWRYF.